These 30 T cell receptor beta chains originate from one sample sequenced in a study of cytomegalovirus exposure and HLA in healthy donors. Both 60 Vbeta primers and 13 Jbeta primers went into the PCR. Method: immunoSEQ multiplex PCR; TCRdb's copy keeps in-frame clones and lacks some. The top ten clones hold under 1.5% of a sample with roughly 130,000 clones, about four fifths of them seen once. The specimen sequenced was PBMCs. The receptors originated from a male donor in good health and CMV-seropositive.

About this clone itself: The sample carries other DNA sequences with the same CDR3. V gene TRBV7-3 combines with J gene TRBJ2-7; D is perhaps TRBD1 (6 bases). The germline CDR1 and CDR2 sequences are SGHTA and FQGTGA. CDR3 length equals 16 residues. Trimming removed 5 bases from V and 2 bases from J, with 19 bases in between. CDR3 DNA sequence: TGTGCCAGCAGCCCCGGGCAGGGGCTTCCTCCCTACGAGCAGTACTTC. It encodes CASSPGQGLPPYEQYF.

The chain combines TRBV6-5 with TRBJ2-7, with TRBD1 identical over 7 bases. The CDR3 consists of 14 residues. Germline CDR1 reads MNHEY; CDR2 reads SVGAGI. V gave up 2 bases and J gave up 6 bases; unmatched junction bases: 7. This CDR3 is CASSYLGGPSEQYF. CDR3 DNA: TGTGCCAGCAGTTACCTAGGGGGCCCCAGCGAGCAGTACTTC.

The chain carries TRBV5-8 and TRBJ2-7; unclear D gene. V was trimmed by 0 bases and J by 0 bases, leaving 10 bases between them. This CDR3 region has 15 residues. CDR1 and CDR2 (germline): SGHTS, YDEGEE. The CDR3 DNA sequence: TGTGCCAGCAGCTTGGGGTCAGGAATCTCCTACGAGCAGTACTTC. Protein product: CASSLGSGISYEQYF.

The chain links TRBV6-1 to TRBJ2-5, with D tentatively TRBD2 (6 bases). The tail of the sequence fits TRBJ2-7 better, so the J call may be wrong. The CDR3 has 12 amino acids. The germline V gene has CDR1 MNHNS and CDR2 SASEGT. The CDR3 DNA is TGTGCCAGCAGTCGGGGGTTCTACGAGCAGTACTTC. This codes for CASSRGFYEQYF.

This chain links TRBV9 with TRBJ1-1; D is perhaps TRBD1 (5 bases). The CDR3 sequence is 13 residues long. The V gene's germline CDR1 is SGDLS and CDR2 YYNGEE. V lost 1 base to trimming and J lost 7 bases, with 11 bases between them. CDR3 sequence: CASSVLGGGEAFF. The CDR3 region has the DNA TGTGCCAGCAGCGTACTGGGGGGTGGTGAAGCTTTCTTT.

The genes are TRBV29-1 and TRBJ2-1; 9 bases map to TRBD2. The germline gives CDR1 SQVTM, CDR2 ANQGSEA. The CDR3 contains 14 residues. The V gene end was trimmed by 7 bases and the J gene end by 4 bases; junction bases not matched to a gene: 8. The DNA of the CDR3 is TGCAGCGGCCGAGGAACTAGCGGGTACAATGAGCAGTTCTTC. Encoded protein: CSGRGTSGYNEQFF.

This clone is a singleton in its sample. V usage is TRBV6-5 and J usage is TRBJ2-7; TRBD1 is a possible D gene (5 bases). Trimming cost V 6 bases and J 1 base, with 13 bases left between them. The CDR3 loop spans 14 amino acids. Germline V lookup: CDR1 MNHEY, CDR2 SVGAGI. The CDR3 loop is CASRDSFNSYEQYF. The CDR3, as DNA: TGTGCCAGCAGAGACAGTTTCAATTCCTACGAGCAGTACTTC.

The chain carries TRBV4-1 and TRBJ2-7; weak D call: TRBD1 (6 bases). Per germline, CDR1 MGHRA and CDR2 YSYEKL. This CDR3 comprises 16 residues. With 0 bases removed from V and 3 bases from J, the gap between germline ends came to 15 bases. CDR3 protein: CASSQDSKDRFYEQYF. In nucleotides, the CDR3 is TGCGCCAGCAGCCAAGATTCTAAGGACAGATTCTACGAGCAGTACTTC.

The rearrangement joins TRBV18 to TRBJ2-2; 9 nucleotides align to TRBD2. The CDR3 loop spans 16 amino acids. CDR1 and CDR2 from the germline V gene are KGHSH and LQKENI. With V trimmed by 2 bases and J by 6 bases, 7 bases remained unmatched. The CDR3 DNA reads as TGTGCCAGCTCACCAGGTCTAGCGGGGATTGCCGGGGAGCTGTTTTTT. Amino acids: CASSPGLAGIAGELFF.

The chain employs TRBV5-6 and TRBJ2-5, with D possibly being TRBD1 (5 bases). Germline-derived CDR1 and CDR2 are SGHDT and YYEEEE. V shed 2 bases and J shed 5 bases, with 13 bases lying between them. This CDR3 spans 14 amino acids. CDR3 coding DNA: TGTGCCAGCAGCTTCAGGGCCAATTCGGAGACCCAGTACTTC. It specifies CASSFRANSETQYF.

The chain combines TRBV11-2 with TRBJ2-4; D is possibly TRBD1 (5 bases). There are 16 residues in the CDR3. The germline V gene has CDR1 SGHAT and CDR2 FQNNGV. Trimming left V 5 bases short and J 2 bases short, with 16 bases between. DNA of the CDR3: TGTGCCAGCAGCCGAAGACAGACAATTACCAAAAACATTCAGTACTTC. Protein: CASSRRQTITKNIQYF.

The chain uses TRBV4-3 and TRBJ2-3; TRBD2 matches 7 bases. CDR3 length equals 18 residues. Looked up from germline, CDR1 is LGHNA and CDR2 is YSLEER. The V gene end was trimmed by 1 base and the J gene end by 2 bases; junction bases not matched to a gene: 12. The CDR3 region has the DNA TGCGCCAGCAGCCAAGGATTAATGCTGGCGGGAGCCACAGATACGCAGTATTTT. Amino acids: CASSQGLMLAGATDTQYF.

This chain joins TRBV1 and TRBJ2-1; the table's D call, TRBD2, has no DNA check behind it. TRBV1 is tagged as a pseudogene. The CDR3 extends over 18 amino acids. CDR3 protein: CTSSQGPPLARSYNEQFF. The CDR3, as DNA: TGCACCAGCAGCCAAGGTCCCCCACTAGCACGCTCCTACAATGAGCAGTTCTTC.

V gene TRBV6-5 combines with J gene TRBJ1-2; D possibly corresponds to TRBD1 (5 bases). V dropped 5 bases and J dropped 8 bases, with 9 bases sitting between them. Looked up from germline, CDR1 is MNHEY and CDR2 is SVGAGI. This CDR3 region has 11 residues. In DNA form, the CDR3 reads TGTGCCAGCAGTACCGGGGGAGGCTACACCTTC. It translates to CASSTGGGYTF.

CDR3 amino acids: CASSSGGGSSYEQYF. The CDR3 bases are TGTGCCAGCAGCTCGGGGGGAGGTAGCTCCTACGAGCAGTACTTC. This chain links TRBV9 with TRBJ2-7; TRBD2 aligns across 7 bases. This CDR3 has 15 amino acids. Germline V gene lookup returns CDR1 SGDLS and CDR2 YYNGEE. The V gene end was trimmed by 4 bases and the J gene end by 0 bases; junction bases not matched to a gene: 7.

This sequence joins TRBV5-8 and TRBJ2-7; weak D call: TRBD1 (6 bases). The V and J ends lost 3 bases and 3 bases respectively, with 10 bases between them. The CDR3 loop spans 13 amino acids. The V gene's germline CDR1 is SGHTS and CDR2 YDEGEE. CDR3 nucleotide sequence: TGTGCCAGCAGCTGGCCGGACAGCTACGAGCAGTACTTC. Translation gives CASSWPDSYEQYF. Full variable domain (remainder filled in from reference TRBV5-8 and TRBJ2-7): EAGVTQSPTHLIKTRGQQATLRCSPISGHTSVYWYQQALGLGLQFLLWYDEGEERNRGNFPPRFSGRQFPNYSSELNVNALELEDSALYLCASSWPDSYEQYFGPGTRLTVT.

The chain joins TRBV10-2 to TRBJ1-5; D is possibly TRBD1 (5 bases). The germline CDR1 and CDR2 sequences are WSHSY and SAAADI. Trimming shortened V by 5 bases and J by 7 bases, and 12 bases separated the two germline ends. The CDR3 spans 13 residues. CDR3 nucleotide sequence: TGCGCCAGCAGTCAGGGAGGAGGCCAGCCCCAGCATTTT. It codes for CASSQGGGQPQHF.

The V gene is TRBV19, the J gene TRBJ2-5; TRBD1 might be the D (6 bases). CDR1 LNHDA and CDR2 SQIVND come from the germline V gene (reference sequence). This CDR3 region has 16 residues. Trimming pared 5 bases from V and 2 bases from J, leaving 18 bases between. The CDR3 reads CASSLFSTGIQETQYF. CDR3 sequence (DNA): TGTGCCAGTAGTCTATTTTCGACAGGAATTCAAGAGACCCAGTACTTC. Looking up the rest from reference TRBV19 and TRBJ2-5 gives the full variable domain: DGGITQSPKYLFRKEGQNVTLSCEQNLNHDAMYWYRQDPGQGLRLIYYSQIVNDFQKGDIAEGYSVSREKKESFPLTVTSAQKNPTAFYLCASSLFSTGIQETQYFGPGTRLLVL.

V and J are TRBV6-5 and TRBJ1-2; the match to TRBD1 covers 9 bases. Unmatched junction bases numbered 5, after V lost 4 bases and J lost 2 bases. CDR1 and CDR2 (germline): MNHEY, SVGAGI. The CDR3 is made up of 15 amino acids. DNA of the CDR3: TGTGCCAGCAGTTCTCCCGGGACAGGGAACTATGGCTACACCTTC. Residues: CASSSPGTGNYGYTF.

This chain links TRBV6-6 with TRBJ1-2, with D perhaps TRBD1 (5 bases). This CDR3 contains 14 residues. The V end lost 0 bases, the J end lost 8 bases, and 13 bases lay between the germline ends. Per germline, CDR1 MNHNY and CDR2 SVGAGI (reference sequence). CDR3 sequence (DNA): TGTGCCAGCAGTTACTCTATCGGGGGGGGAGGCTACACCTTC. Translated: CASSYSIGGGGYTF.

J is TRBJ2-2 and V is TRBV9; TRBD1 matches at 8 bases. The junction had 9 bases not matched to a gene; V was cut back by 0 bases and J by 5 bases. Germline V gene lookup returns CDR1 SGDLS and CDR2 YYNGEE. The CDR3 length is 17 residues. DNA of the CDR3: TGTGCCAGCAGCGTAGGAGGGACAGGATCATGGACCGGGGAGCTGTTTTTT. This translates into CASSVGGTGSWTGELFF.

V and J are TRBV5-6 and TRBJ1-4; D is perhaps TRBD1 (6 bases). The length of the CDR3 is 14 residues. CDR1 is SGHDT and CDR2 is YYEEEE in the germline V gene. Trimming pared 5 bases from V and 0 bases from J, leaving 8 bases between. CDR3 in amino acids: CASRQGPTNEKLFF. CDR3 nucleotides: TGTGCCAGCAGACAGGGCCCAACTAATGAAAAACTGTTTTTT. The full variable domain, its missing parts supplied by reference TRBV5-6 and TRBJ1-4, is DAGVTQSPTHLIKTRGQQVTLRCSPKSGHDTVSWYQQALGQGPQFIFQYYEEEERQRGNFPDRFSGHQFPNYSSELNVNALLLGDSALYLCASRQGPTNEKLFFGSGTQLSVL.

CDR3 nucleotides: TGTGCCAGCAGCTTGGGGAGGGATACGCAGTATTTT. Translated: CASSLGRDTQYF. The chain couples TRBV5-6 to TRBJ2-3; TRBD2 might be the D (5 bases). CDR1 and CDR2 (germline): SGHDT, YYEEEE. The V gene lost 0 bases and the J gene lost 6 bases, with 5 bases spanning the gap. There are 12 residues in the CDR3.

This clone was seen once. One junction end does not reproduce the germline sequence, and a read error may be involved. CDR3 region: CASRLAGSGTDTQYF. Written as DNA, the CDR3 is TGTGCCAGCAGATTAGCGGGATCCGGCACAGATACGCAGTATTTT. This rearrangement joins TRBV11-2 to TRBJ2-3, with 8 bases fitting TRBD2. This CDR3 comprises 15 residues. CDR1 and CDR2 (germline): SGHAT, FQNNGV.

The chain is built from TRBV6-5 and TRBJ2-7, with D maybe TRBD1 (5 bases). This CDR3 has 15 residues. CDR1 is MNHEY, CDR2 SVGAGI, per germline. The ends were cut back, 0 bases at V and 5 bases at J, with 14 bases in the middle. The CDR3 DNA follows: TGTGCCAGCAGTTACTCGACAGTCGGTAGGAACGAGCAGTACTTC. It codes for CASSYSTVGRNEQYF.

Of note for this clone: At one end, the junction sequence differs from germline, possibly due to a read error. Within the sample, other DNA sequences also encode this same CDR3. This rearrangement joins TRBV9 to TRBJ2-5, with a tentative D call TRBD2 (5 bases). There are 14 residues in the CDR3. Germline CDR1 and CDR2: SGDLS and YYNGEE. The CDR3 DNA reads as TGTGCCAGTAGCGTAGAGGACTACCAAGAGACCCAGTACTTC. Protein: CASSVEDYQETQYF.

Note on this clone: This sample includes further DNA sequences coding for the same CDR3. The chain combines TRBV2 with TRBJ1-5, with a tentative D call TRBD1 (5 bases). Germline V gives CDR1 SNHLY, CDR2 FYNNEI. Trimming pared 7 bases from V and 4 bases from J, leaving 11 bases between. The CDR3 sequence is 13 residues long. This chain's CDR3 is CASMGQTNQPQHF. CDR3 DNA sequence: TGTGCCAGCATGGGGCAGACGAATCAGCCCCAGCATTTT.

This chain uses TRBV5-1 with TRBJ1-2; 12 bases align to TRBD1. The CDR3 covers 16 residues. J was trimmed by 4 bases and V by 1 base; bases with no gene match: 5. Germline V lookup: CDR1 SGHRS, CDR2 YFSETQ. The CDR3: CASSLIGTGGVYGYTF. The CDR3 DNA follows: TGCGCCAGCAGCTTGATCGGGACAGGGGGCGTCTATGGCTACACCTTC.

The gene calls are TRBV4-1 and TRBJ2-2, with 12 bases identical to TRBD2. With V trimmed by 3 bases and J by 4 bases, 9 bases remained unmatched. CDR3 length: 18 amino acids. CDR1 MGHRA and CDR2 YSYEKL come from the germline V gene. In nucleotides, the CDR3 is TGCGCCAGCAGCCATTTGGTCATGGGACTAGCGGGCACCGGGGAGCTGTTTTTT. Translating gives CASSHLVMGLAGTGELFF.

The rearrangement links TRBV19 to TRBJ2-7, with 10 positions matching TRBD1. CDR1 is LNHDA and CDR2 is SQIVND in the germline V gene (reference sequence). Trimming took 1 base from V and 3 from J; bases not matched to a gene: 3. The CDR3 extends over 15 amino acids. Written as DNA, the CDR3 is TGTGCCAGTAGTATAGGGACAGGGGGGCTCTACGAGCAGTACTTC. Translation gives CASSIGTGGLYEQYF.